This T cell receptor (beta chain) was identified during a study of blood T cell repertoires in COVID-19. Study-level information: Donors in the United States, Italy and Spain gave samples during acute or convalescent COVID-19.

Original processing methods: Estimates of nucleated cell counts were drawn from the amplification of reference gene primers. The table came from immunoSEQ multiplex PCR; TCRdb's copy has only in-frame clones and leaves some out. That table supplies the V and J calls and clone size; D and trimming were determined from the DNA. The repertoire has 70,000 to 85,000 clones, over 75% of them found once; the top ten carry about 12%. The V gene's germline CDR1 is GTSNPN and CDR2 SVGIG (reference sequence). The J segment lost 3 bases and the V segment lost 0 bases, leaving 3 bases of the junction unmatched. The CDR3 consists of 14 residues.

V and J are TRBV30 and TRBJ1-1; 8 positions match TRBD1. Sequencing used peripheral blood. The clonotype was recovered from an elderly man with acute or convalescent COVID-19. The CDR3 spells CAWSVRDRYTEAFF. CDR3 nucleotide sequence: TGTGCCTGGAGTGTGAGGGACAGGTACACTGAAGCTTTCTTT. Supplemented by reference TRBV30 and TRBJ1-1, the full variable domain reads SQTIHQWPATLVQPVGSPLSLECTVEGTSNPNLYWYRQAAGRGLQLLFYSVGIGQISSEVPQNLSASRPQDRQFILSSKKLLLSDSGFYLCAWSVRDRYTEAFFGQGTRLTVV.